The clone carrying this T cell receptor (beta chain) was picked up many times. The antigen is undetermined. One entry per CDR3 protein results from TCRdb running MiXCR on the RT-PCR reads. This sample has fewer than 650,000 distinct CDR3 sequences; under 15% occur once, and the top ten carry under 15%. The data were taken from a study of response to subunit inactivated influenza vaccine. Study-wide results and limits: There was a suggestion from the authors that each seasonal influenza vaccination recruits few new T cells.

V was cut by 8 bases and J by 2 bases, with 13 bases left in between. The germline V gene encodes CDR1 MNHNS and CDR2 SASEGT. The CDR3 has 13 residues. The gene calls are TRBV6-1 and TRBJ2-7, with D possibly TRBD1 on 6 matching bases. The starting material was PBMCs from blood, obtained around seven weeks after vaccination. This TCR was sampled from a man between 45 and 60 years old who received an inactivated influenza vaccine. The CDR3 protein is CASHSTGTYEQYF. The DNA of the CDR3 is TGTGCCAGCCACTCGACAGGAACCTACGAGCAGTACTTC.